What follows are 23 T cell receptor beta chains derived from one specimen sequenced in a study of CD8 T cells in ankylosing spondylitis. TCRdb used MiXCR to reprocess the 5' RACE reads, holding one entry per CDR3 protein. The table lists 250,000 to 350,000 distinct CDR3 sequences, roughly 20% of them singletons. The sample consisted of blood, either unsorted or a sorted T cell fraction (not recorded which). These receptors were collected from a male donor with ankylosing spondylitis or in good health (not recorded which).

This clonotype was counted a few times. The chain couples TRBV24-1 to TRBJ2-5; D remains unclear. V lost 4 bases and J lost 2, with 13 bases in between. CDR1 is KGHDR and CDR2 is SFDVKD in the germline V gene. The CDR3 loop spans 15 amino acids. The CDR3 sequence: CATSDPPPGQETQYF. CDR3 sequence (DNA): TGTGCCACCAGTGACCCCCCTCCTGGACAAGAGACCCAGTACTTC.

The chain joins TRBV5-5 to TRBJ2-1; 10 positions match TRBD2. Trimming took 2 bases from V and 0 from J; bases not matched to a gene: 5. There are 17 residues in the CDR3. In germline, CDR1 is SGHKS, CDR2 YYEKEE (reference sequence). CDR3 in amino acids: CASSFDSGRSSYNEQFF. In DNA, the CDR3 is TGTGCCAGCAGCTTTGATAGCGGGAGGAGCTCCTACAATGAGCAGTTCTTC. The variable domain in full, with the rest retrieved from reference TRBV5-5 and TRBJ2-1, is DAGVTQSPTHLIKTRGQQVTLRCSPISGHKSVSWYQQVLGQGPQFIFQYYEKEERGRGNFPDRFSARQFPNYSSELNVNALLLGDSALYLCASSFDSGRSSYNEQFFGPGTRLTVL.

This chain links TRBV7-2 with TRBJ1-2; D perhaps matches TRBD1 (6 bases). V lost 2 bases and J 3 bases, leaving 13 bases between the germline ends. The CDR3 covers 15 residues. Germline CDR1 reads SGHTA; CDR2 reads FQGNSA. The DNA for the CDR3 is TGTGCCAGCAGCTTATTTCGGGGGGCAGACTATGGCTACACCTTC. This gives the protein CASSLFRGADYGYTF.

This clonotype was seen only a few times. The CDR3 loop reads CASRLDRGEIDQPQHF. In DNA, the CDR3 is TGTGCCAGCAGACTCGACAGGGGCGAAATTGATCAGCCCCAGCATTTT. J is TRBJ1-5 and V is TRBV28, with 8 bases matching TRBD1. This CDR3 spans 16 amino acids. CDR1 MDHEN and CDR2 SYDVKM come from the germline V gene. After removal of 6 bases from V and 5 bases from J, the junction contained 12 bases not matched to a gene.

There are many counts of this clonotype. The J gene is TRBJ2-3, the V gene TRBV6-1; TRBD2 matches at 11 bases. CDR3 length: 16 amino acids. CDR1 MNHNS and CDR2 SASEGT come from the germline V gene. Unmatched junction bases numbered 6, after V lost 5 bases and J lost 2 bases. The CDR3: CASSPGTSGVTDTQYF. The CDR3, as DNA: TGTGCCAGCAGTCCCGGGACTAGCGGAGTCACAGATACGCAGTATTTT.

The chain has TRBV12-3 or TRBV12-4 and TRBJ2-4; D uncertain. V was cut by 3 bases and J by 3 bases, with 6 bases left in between. CDR3 length equals 13 residues. CDR3 region: CASSFGVKNIQYF. CDR3 DNA sequence: TGTGCCAGCAGTTTTGGGGTCAAAAACATTCAGTACTTC.

Comment on this clonotype: A junction boundary mismatches the germline segment, possibly from a read error. The chain uses TRBV29-1 and TRBJ1-1; D remains ambiguous. Germline loops: CDR1 SQVTM, CDR2 ANQGSEA. The CDR3 sequence is 13 residues long. The CDR3 loop reads CSVGFGMNTEVFF. For the CDR3, the DNA is TGCAGCGTTGGATTTGGCATGAACACTGAAGTTTTCTTT.

In this sample, this clonotype turned up many times. This chain uses TRBV7-3 with TRBJ2-2; a weak D match, TRBD1 (7 bases). The ends were cut back, 5 bases at V and 2 bases at J, with 15 bases in the middle. CDR3 length: 16 amino acids. Germline CDR1 SGHTA, CDR2 FQGTGA. This chain's CDR3 is CASSQPQGGNTGELFF. CDR3 bases: TGTGCCAGCAGCCAACCCCAGGGGGGAAACACCGGGGAGCTGTTTTTT.

The CDR3 is CASSPAGLTEAFF. In DNA, the CDR3 is TGTGCCAGCAGCCCCGCAGGGTTGACTGAAGCTTTCTTT. The J gene is TRBJ1-1, the V gene TRBV7-3, with D possibly TRBD1 on 5 matching bases. Trimming took 5 bases from V and 5 from J, leaving 12 bases between them. This CDR3 region has 13 residues. Germline V CDR1 and CDR2: SGHTA, FQGTGA.

The chain combines TRBV5-1 with TRBJ2-1; 16 bases agree with TRBD2. V dropped 4 bases and J dropped 5; count of bases not matched to a gene: 3. Germline V gene sequence: CDR1 SGHRS, CDR2 YFSETQ. The CDR3 covers 16 residues. CDR3 residues: CASSPGLAGGNNEQFF. In DNA, the CDR3 is TGCGCCAGCAGCCCGGGACTAGCGGGAGGGAACAATGAGCAGTTCTTC. Using reference TRBV5-1 and TRBJ2-1 for the parts outside the CDR3, the full variable domain is KAGVTQTPRYLIKTRGQQVTLSCSPISGHRSVSWYQQTPGQGLQFLFEYFSETQRNKGNFPGRFSGRQFSNSRSEMNVSTLELGDSALYLCASSPGLAGGNNEQFFGPGTRLTVL.

This clonotype has more than one count but fewer than ten. The chain is built from TRBV7-2 and TRBJ2-7; 9 bases line up with TRBD2. The CDR3 is 16 amino acids. Trimming removed 5 bases from V and 5 bases from J; junction bases left unmatched: 13. Germline-derived CDR1 and CDR2 are SGHTA and FQGNSA. CDR3 nucleotides: TGTGCCAGCAGCCCACGGACTTTTAGCGGGAGTCACGAGCAGTACGTC. It encodes CASSPRTFSGSHEQYV.

There are many counts of this clonotype. The chain links TRBV6-2 or TRBV6-3 to TRBJ1-1; no clear D gene. The V end lost 0 bases, the J end lost 3 bases, and 11 bases lay between the germline ends. The CDR3 spans 15 residues. Looked up from germline, CDR1 is MNHEY and CDR2 is SVGEGT. The CDR3 loop reads CASSYSWVVDTEAFF. The CDR3 bases are TGTGCCAGCAGTTACTCTTGGGTAGTCGACACTGAAGCTTTCTTT.

This clonotype was counted between two and nine times. The J gene is TRBJ1-5, the V gene TRBV9, with 8 positions matching TRBD1. The CDR3 totals 18 residues. Germline CDR1 is SGDLS and CDR2 is YYNGEE. The V segment lost 0 bases and the J segment 4 bases; nucleotides outside the gene matches: 12. The DNA for the CDR3 is TGTGCCAGCAGCGTAGATCCCGGAAGACAGGGGCAGAATCAGCCCCAGCATTTT. Translation gives CASSVDPGRQGQNQPQHF.

This chain connects TRBV20-1 to TRBJ1-2; D gene ambiguous. This CDR3 has 12 residues. Germline V CDR1 and CDR2: DFQATT, SNEGSKA (reference sequence). Trimming removed 5 bases at V and 3 bases at J, with 10 bases between. CDR3 nucleotides: TGCAGTGCTTATGGATCTTACTATGGCTACACCTTC. Its translation is CSAYGSYYGYTF.

This chain joins TRBV11-3 and TRBJ2-7; a weak D match, TRBD2 (6 bases). V dropped 11 bases and J dropped 4 bases, with 18 bases sitting between them. The germline V gene has CDR1 SGHNT and CDR2 YENEEA. The CDR3 covers 13 residues. The CDR3 loop is CALTEGREYEQYV. DNA for the CDR3: TGTGCCCTAACTGAGGGACGGGAGTACGAGCAGTACGTC.

This clonotype was detected a few times. Written as DNA, the CDR3 is TGTGCCAGCAGTGCCCAAGCAGGGTACGGTCAGCCCCAGCATTTT. Its translation: CASSAQAGYGQPQHF. V is TRBV6-1 and J is TRBJ1-5, with D maybe TRBD1 (5 bases). The CDR3 is made up of 15 amino acids. V was cut by 4 bases and J by 6 bases, with 16 bases left in between. Germline CDR1 reads MNHNS; CDR2 reads SASEGT.

The chain is built from TRBV7-6 and TRBJ2-7, with D possibly matching TRBD1 (5 bases). The CDR3 loop spans 13 amino acids. V lost 4 bases and J lost 0, with 7 bases in between. CDR1 is SGHVS and CDR2 is FNYEAQ in the germline V gene. For the CDR3, the DNA is TGTGCCAGCAGCTGGGGCGGCTCCTACGAGCAGTACGTC. This gives the protein CASSWGGSYEQYV.

This chain joins TRBV29-1 and TRBJ1-2, with D maybe TRBD1 (6 bases). CDR3 length equals 13 residues. Germline lookup yields CDR1 SQVTM and CDR2 ANQGSEA. Trimming pared 7 bases from V and 2 bases from J, leaving 14 bases between. CDR3 in amino acids: CSAGGDTNYGYTF. The CDR3, as DNA: TGCAGCGCCGGAGGGGACACCAACTATGGCTACACCTTC.

This clonotype came up many times. V gene TRBV20-1 combines with J gene TRBJ2-1; no clear D. The CDR3 has 13 residues. The V gene's germline CDR1 is DFQATT and CDR2 SNEGSKA (reference sequence). V dropped 1 base and J dropped 6 bases, with 10 bases sitting between them. CDR3 residues: CSARGVGSNEQFF. DNA of the CDR3: TGCAGTGCTAGAGGGGTAGGGTCCAATGAGCAGTTCTTC.

J is TRBJ2-6 and V is TRBV19; no firm D call. The CDR3 length is 14 residues. Trimming took 6 bases from V and 2 from J, leaving 8 bases between them. CDR1 LNHDA and CDR2 SQIVND come from the germline V gene (reference sequence). CDR3: CASSESAGANVLTF. The CDR3 bases are TGTGCCAGTAGCGAATCCGCTGGGGCCAACGTCCTGACTTTC.

The chain links TRBV28 to TRBJ1-6, with 7 bases aligning to TRBD1. The CDR3 extends over 16 amino acids. CDR1 MDHEN and CDR2 SYDVKM come from the germline V gene. Germline trimming cut 6 bases from V and 6 bases from J; bases unmatched to any gene: 11. In DNA form, the CDR3 reads TGTGCCAGCAGCCTAGGGGGCGTGATGGGTAATTCACCCCTCCACTTT. Its translation is CASSLGGVMGNSPLHF.

This clonotype was found a few times. DNA for the CDR3: TGTGCCAGCAGTGCACTGTACCAAGAGACCCAGTACTTC. As protein: CASSALYQETQYF. This chain uses TRBV27 with TRBJ2-5, with D unclear. CDR1 is MNHEY and CDR2 is SMNVEV in the germline V gene (reference sequence). V dropped 5 bases and J dropped 0 bases, with 7 bases sitting between them. The length of the CDR3 is 13 residues.

This clonotype was observed many times. The V call is TRBV20-1, the J call TRBJ2-1; D perhaps matches TRBD1 (6 bases). Trimming pared 7 bases from V and 2 bases from J, leaving 12 bases between. Germline assignment: CDR1 DFQATT and CDR2 SNEGSKA (reference sequence). This CDR3 contains 13 residues. The CDR3 is CSGDMLPYNEQFF. DNA of the CDR3: TGCAGTGGGGACATGCTTCCCTACAATGAGCAGTTCTTC.